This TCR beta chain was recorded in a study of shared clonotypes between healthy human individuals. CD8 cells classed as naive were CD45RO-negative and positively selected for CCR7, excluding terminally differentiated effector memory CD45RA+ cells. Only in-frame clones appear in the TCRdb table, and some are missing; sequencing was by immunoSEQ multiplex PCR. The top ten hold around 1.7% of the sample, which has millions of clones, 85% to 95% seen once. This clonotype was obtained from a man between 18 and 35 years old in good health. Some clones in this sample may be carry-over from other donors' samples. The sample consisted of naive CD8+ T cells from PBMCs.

The CDR3 is CASSRTLGLAGGPNTGELFF. The DNA for the CDR3 is TGCGCCAGCAGCCGTACCCTCGGACTAGCGGGAGGGCCGAACACCGGGGAGCTGTTTTTT. The J gene is TRBJ2-2, the V gene TRBV4-3, with 15 bases fitting TRBD2. CDR3 length: 20 residues. CDR1 is LGHNA, CDR2 YSLEER, per germline. V was pared by 4 bases and J by 0 bases, with 9 bases of the junction left unmatched.